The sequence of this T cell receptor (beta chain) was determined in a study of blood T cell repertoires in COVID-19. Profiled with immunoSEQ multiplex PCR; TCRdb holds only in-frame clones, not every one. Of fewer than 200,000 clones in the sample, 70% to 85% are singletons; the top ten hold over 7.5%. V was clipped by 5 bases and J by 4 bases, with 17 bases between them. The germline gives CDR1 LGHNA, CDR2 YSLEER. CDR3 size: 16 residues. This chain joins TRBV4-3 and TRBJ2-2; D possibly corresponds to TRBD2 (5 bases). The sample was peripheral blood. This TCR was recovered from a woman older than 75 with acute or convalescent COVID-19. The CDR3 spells CASSSHPVRGTGELFF. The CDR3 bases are TGCGCCAGCAGCTCGCACCCTGTCCGGGGCACCGGGGAGCTGTTTTTT.